This T cell receptor (beta chain) comes out of a study of PD-1 blockade in mismatch repair-deficient tumors. Some clones are missing from TCRdb's copy, which holds only in-frame ones; the method was immunoSEQ multiplex PCR. The sample carries about 67,000 clones, approximately 78% recorded once. This CDR3 is 15 amino acids long. Between the trimmed V and J ends, which lost 3 bases and 2 bases, there was a span of 13 bases. Germline V CDR1 and CDR2: KGHSH, LQKENI. A few pembrolizumab responders had their TCRs sequenced. This material consisted of peripheral blood, taken 2 weeks after starting pembrolizumab. This clonotype was obtained from an adult with mismatch repair-deficient cancer. The chain employs TRBV18 and TRBJ2-5; maybe TRBD2 (5 bases). For the CDR3, the DNA is TGTGCCAGCTCACCCCGAGCGGCCCCACAAGAGACCCAGTACTTC. Protein: CASSPRAAPQETQYF.